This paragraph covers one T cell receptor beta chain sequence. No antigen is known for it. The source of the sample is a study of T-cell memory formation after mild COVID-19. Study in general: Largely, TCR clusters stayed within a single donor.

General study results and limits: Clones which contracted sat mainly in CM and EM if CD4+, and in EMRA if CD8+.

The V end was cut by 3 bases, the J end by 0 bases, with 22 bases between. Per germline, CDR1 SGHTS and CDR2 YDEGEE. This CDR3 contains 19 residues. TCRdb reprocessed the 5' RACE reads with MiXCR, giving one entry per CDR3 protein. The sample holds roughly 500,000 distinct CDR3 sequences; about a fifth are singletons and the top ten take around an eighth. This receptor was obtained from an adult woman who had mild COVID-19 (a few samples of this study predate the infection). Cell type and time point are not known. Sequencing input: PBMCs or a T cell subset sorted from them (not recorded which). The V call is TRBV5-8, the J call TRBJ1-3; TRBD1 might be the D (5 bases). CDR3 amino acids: CASSYPGTTHSISGNTIYF. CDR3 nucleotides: TGTGCCAGCAGCTACCCCGGGACCACTCATTCCATCTCTGGAAACACCATATATTTT. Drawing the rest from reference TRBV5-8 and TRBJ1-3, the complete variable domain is EAGVTQSPTHLIKTRGQQATLRCSPISGHTSVYWYQQALGLGLQFLLWYDEGEERNRGNFPPRFSGRQFPNYSSELNVNALELEDSALYLCASSYPGTTHSISGNTIYFGEGSWLTVV.